This TCR beta chain was captured by sequencing in a study of CD8 T cells in ankylosing spondylitis. Study-wide points: Matched synovial fluid from ankylosing spondylitis patients was reported to be enriched for disease-linked clones. Certain motif variants had earlier appeared in reactive arthritis synovial fluid and blood. Among TCR beta sequences, a motif of eight highly homologous variants appeared characteristic of ankylosing spondylitis blood.

V lost 5 bases and J lost 3, with 14 bases in between. Germline CDR1 is DFQATT and CDR2 is SNEGSKA (reference sequence). CDR3 length: 13 residues. This clonotype was counted only a few times. Its target is not known. Quantitative 5'-RACE with molecular barcodes produced the TCR beta libraries. One entry per CDR3 protein results from TCRdb running MiXCR on the 5' RACE reads. The sample has fewer than 250,000 distinct CDR3 sequences, under 35% seen once. J is TRBJ2-7 and V is TRBV20-1; D tentatively fits TRBD1 or TRBD2 (7 bases each). The sequence derives from a male donor with ankylosing spondylitis or in good health (not recorded which). Material: blood, either unsorted or a sorted T cell fraction (not recorded which). The CDR3: CSAETGRGYEQYF. CDR3 nucleotides: TGCAGTGCTGAGACAGGGAGGGGCTACGAGCAGTACTTC.